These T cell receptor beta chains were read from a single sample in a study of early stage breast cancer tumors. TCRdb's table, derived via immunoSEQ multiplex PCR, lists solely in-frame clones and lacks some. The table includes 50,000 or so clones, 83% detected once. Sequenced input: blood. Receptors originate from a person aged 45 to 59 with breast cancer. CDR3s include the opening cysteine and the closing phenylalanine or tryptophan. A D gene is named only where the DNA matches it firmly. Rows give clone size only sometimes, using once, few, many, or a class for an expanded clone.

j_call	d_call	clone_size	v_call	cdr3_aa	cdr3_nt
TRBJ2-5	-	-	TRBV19	CASSRQDQETQYF	TGTGCCAGTAGTCGTCAGGACCAAGAGACCCAGTACTTC
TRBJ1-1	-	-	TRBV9	CASSVEGGPNTEAFF	TGTGCCAGCAGCGTAGAGGGGGGCCCGAACACTGAAGCTTTCTTT
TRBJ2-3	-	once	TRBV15	CATSRPGWTDTQYF	TGTGCCACCAGCAGACCGGGGTGGACAGATACGCAGTATTTT
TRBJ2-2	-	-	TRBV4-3	CASSLMLLTGELFF	TGCGCCAGCAGCCTCATGCTGTTGACCGGGGAGCTGTTTTTT
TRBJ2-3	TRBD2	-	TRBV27	CASSSHQTTGTSSMDTQYF	TGTGCCAGCAGTTCCCACCAAACTACCGGGACTAGCTCTATGGATACGCAGTATTTT
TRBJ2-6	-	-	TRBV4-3	CASSPSSSGANVLTF	TGCGCCAGCAGCCCTTCAAGCTCTGGGGCCAACGTCCTGACTTTC
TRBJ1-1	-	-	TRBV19	CASSIYANTEAFF	TGTGCCAGTAGTATCTATGCGAACACTGAAGCTTTCTTT
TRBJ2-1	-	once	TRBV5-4	CASSLEYNEQFF	TGTGCCAGCAGCTTAGAATACAATGAGCAGTTCTTC
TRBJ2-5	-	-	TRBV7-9	CASSFDRPQETQYF	TGTGCCAGCAGCTTTGACAGGCCTCAAGAGACCCAGTACTTC
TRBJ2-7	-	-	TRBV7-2	CASSSHRGPYEQYF	TGTGCCAGCAGCTCCCACCGGGGCCCCTACGAGCAGTACTTC